This TCR beta chain was recovered during a study of cytomegalovirus exposure and HLA in healthy donors. Study-level background: Genotyping of 398 donors showed that about 83% belonged to the Caucasian-associated ancestry cluster. Broader study findings: In a later analysis, a missense DCLRE1C variant was linked to TCR beta V- and J-gene trimming. In vitro data verified a few CMV-associated chains as specific for CMV antigens. A reported reduction in N-insertions relative to the roughly 640-donor mean was seen in an Asian-associated ancestry cluster in a later analysis.

The length of the CDR3 is 13 residues. The V gene lost 6 bases and the J gene lost 2 bases, with 10 bases spanning the gap. Germline CDR1 and CDR2: MNHEY and SVGAGI. Note on this clone: No antigen is known for it.

PCR was performed using 60 Vbeta and 13 Jbeta primers. Libraries were prepared by immunoSEQ multiplex PCR; TCRdb keeps only in-frame clonotypes and omits some of them. The data contain approximately 160,000 clones, 81% of them singletons. Source material: PBMCs. The chain joins TRBV6-5 to TRBJ2-5; D is possibly TRBD1 (6 bases). The clonotype was recovered from a man in his fifties or sixties in good health and CMV-seropositive. CDR3 bases: TGTGCCAGCAGCCGAACAGGGCAAGAGACCCAGTACTTC. Its translation: CASSRTGQETQYF.